This T cell receptor beta chain came from a study of radiotherapy plus CTLA-4 blockade in lung cancer. CDR1 is SGHRS, CDR2 YFSETQ, per germline. Between the trimmed V and J ends, which lost 0 bases and 3 bases, there was a span of 7 bases. This CDR3 is built from 13 residues. The repertoire was sequenced with immunoSEQ multiplex PCR; TCRdb's copy has only in-frame clones and lacks some. Here the sample spans 50,000 to 65,000 clones, 70% to 85% being singletons. This clone has a handful of counts. The chain combines TRBV5-1 with TRBJ2-7; D not resolved. This clonotype was obtained from a human donor with non-small cell lung cancer who had a partial response to radiotherapy plus ipilimumab. The sequencing here drew on peripheral blood, taken from a patient treated with radiotherapy plus ipilimumab. The CDR3: CASSLAYSYEQYF. DNA for the CDR3: TGCGCCAGCAGCTTGGCCTATAGCTACGAGCAGTACTTC.